A selection of T cell receptor beta chains follows, all from one sample in a study of metastatic and nonmetastatic thyroid tumors. TCRdb called clones again from the PCR reads with MiXCR. This table has around 31,000 clones, around 23% appearing once. The sample was tumor tissue. These receptors originate from a male donor with papillary thyroid cancer or a benign thyroid nodule (not recorded which). Some clones in this sample may be carry-over from other donors' samples. The CDR3 runs from the conserved cysteine through the conserved F or W. A D gene is named only where the DNA matches it firmly. A clone size is listed for some rows: how often the clone was seen (once, few, many), or a class if it is expanded.

CDR3 protein: CASSLRGRNVELFF
CDR3 DNA: TGTGCCAGCAGCCTCAGGGGTAGGAACGTGGAGCTGTTTTTT
clone size: NA
D gene: NA
V gene: TRBV11-3
CDR3 length: 14
J gene: TRBJ2-2

CDR3 protein: CASSGGNTDTQYF
CDR3 DNA: TGTGCCAGCAGCGGGGGGAACACAGATACGCAGTATTTT
clone size: many
D gene: NA
V gene: TRBV7-3
CDR3 length: 13
J gene: TRBJ2-3

CDR3 protein: CASSQGTGGLQHF
CDR3 DNA: TGCGCCAGCAGCCAAGGGACAGGGGGCCTCCAGCATTTT
clone size: NA
D gene: TRBD1
V gene: TRBV4-3
CDR3 length: 13
J gene: TRBJ1-5

CDR3 protein: CASSEGGTNYEQYF
CDR3 DNA: TGTGCCAGCAGTGAAGGCGGGACCAATTACGAGCAGTACTTC
clone size: NA
D gene: NA
V gene: TRBV2
CDR3 length: 14
J gene: TRBJ2-7

CDR3 protein: CASSFQGMGEQFF
CDR3 DNA: TGTGCCAGCAGCTTTCAGGGGATGGGGGAGCAGTTCTTC
clone size: many
D gene: NA
V gene: TRBV7-2
CDR3 length: 13
J gene: TRBJ2-1

CDR3 protein: CASRRKVSSTGELFF
CDR3 DNA: TGTGCCAGCAGAAGGAAGGTGTCGAGCACCGGGGAGCTGTTTTTT
clone size: many
D gene: NA
V gene: TRBV27
CDR3 length: 15
J gene: TRBJ2-2

CDR3 protein: CASSAPGLAGNEQFF
CDR3 DNA: TGTGCCAGCAGTGCACCGGGACTAGCGGGCAATGAGCAGTTCTTC
clone size: medium-sized
D gene: TRBD2
V gene: TRBV2
CDR3 length: 15
J gene: TRBJ2-1

CDR3 protein: CASSQTIRSPLHF
CDR3 DNA: TGTGCCAGCAGTCAAACCATAAGGTCACCCCTCCACTTT
clone size: many
D gene: NA
V gene: TRBV7-2
CDR3 length: 13
J gene: TRBJ1-6

CDR3 protein: CASSLNSPYEQYF
CDR3 DNA: TGCGCCAGCAGCTTAAACAGCCCCTACGAGCAGTACTTC
clone size: medium-sized
D gene: NA
V gene: TRBV5-1
CDR3 length: 13
J gene: TRBJ2-7

CDR3 protein: CASSVGSSGSHEQYF
CDR3 DNA: TGTGCCAGCAGCGTAGGTTCTAGCGGGAGCCACGAGCAGTACTTC
clone size: many
D gene: TRBD2
V gene: TRBV9
CDR3 length: 15
J gene: TRBJ2-7

CDR3 protein: CASSLGQGYETQYF
CDR3 DNA: TGTGCCAGTAGTCTGGGACAGGGATATGAGACCCAGTACTTC
clone size: many
D gene: TRBD1
V gene: TRBV19
CDR3 length: 14
J gene: TRBJ2-5

CDR3 protein: CSAQTRGLAAYNEQFF
CDR3 DNA: TGCAGTGCCCAGACCCGCGGACTAGCGGCCTACAATGAGCAGTTCTTC
clone size: many
D gene: TRBD2
V gene: TRBV20-1
CDR3 length: 16
J gene: TRBJ2-1

CDR3 protein: CASRTTGGSQPQHF
CDR3 DNA: TGTGCCAGCAGAACAACAGGGGGCAGCCAGCCCCAGCATTTT
clone size: many
D gene: TRBD1
V gene: TRBV28
CDR3 length: 14
J gene: TRBJ1-5

CDR3 protein: CASKLREKNTEAFF
CDR3 DNA: TGTGCCAGCAAACTCAGGGAAAAGAACACTGAAGCTTTCTTT
clone size: medium-sized
D gene: NA
V gene: TRBV6-1
CDR3 length: 14
J gene: TRBJ1-1

CDR3 protein: CATGTAVGGADGEQYF
CDR3 DNA: TGTGCCACCGGCACCGCTGTGGGGGGCGCGGATGGCGAGCAGTACTTC
clone size: NA
D gene: NA
V gene: TRBV15
CDR3 length: 16
J gene: TRBJ2-7

CDR3 protein: CASSRQGFGNQPQHF
CDR3 DNA: TGTGCCAGTAGTAGACAGGGTTTCGGCAATCAGCCCCAGCATTTT
clone size: medium-sized
D gene: TRBD1
V gene: TRBV19
CDR3 length: 15
J gene: TRBJ1-5

CDR3 protein: CASSEGAKKLFF
CDR3 DNA: TGTGCCAGCAGCGAGGGGGCGAAAAAACTGTTTTTT
clone size: few
D gene: TRBD1
V gene: TRBV6-5
CDR3 length: 12
J gene: TRBJ1-4

CDR3 protein: CASSLTFSGINEQYF
CDR3 DNA: TGTGCCAGCAGCTTAACGTTTTCGGGGATCAACGAGCAGTACTTC
clone size: NA
D gene: NA
V gene: TRBV11-2
CDR3 length: 15
J gene: TRBJ2-7

CDR3 protein: CAGTSGPYEQYF
CDR3 DNA: TGTGCCGGGACTAGCGGGCCCTACGAGCAGTACTTC
clone size: NA
D gene: TRBD2
V gene: TRBV30
CDR3 length: 12
J gene: TRBJ2-7

CDR3 protein: CASSIAMGPTYEQYF
CDR3 DNA: TGTGCCAGTAGTATAGCAATGGGGCCTACCTACGAGCAGTACTTC
clone size: medium-sized
D gene: NA
V gene: TRBV19
CDR3 length: 15
J gene: TRBJ2-7

CDR3 protein: CASQAGVRTGELFF
CDR3 DNA: TGTGCCAGCCAAGCGGGAGTTCGTACCGGGGAGCTGTTTTTT
clone size: few
D gene: TRBD2
V gene: TRBV27
CDR3 length: 14
J gene: TRBJ2-2

CDR3 protein: CASSSGPIYNEQFF
CDR3 DNA: TGTGCCAGCAGTTCGGGCCCGATCTACAATGAGCAGTTCTTC
clone size: few
D gene: NA
V gene: TRBV12-3/TRBV12-4
CDR3 length: 14
J gene: TRBJ2-1

CDR3 protein: CASRRSSTEAFF
CDR3 DNA: TGTGCCAGCAGGAGGAGCAGTACTGAAGCTTTCTTT
clone size: many
D gene: NA
V gene: TRBV2
CDR3 length: 12
J gene: TRBJ1-1

CDR3 protein: CASSLADSQNSPLHF
CDR3 DNA: TGCGCCAGCAGCCTGGCGGACAGCCAAAATTCACCCCTCCACTTT
clone size: many
D gene: NA
V gene: TRBV5-1
CDR3 length: 15
J gene: TRBJ1-6

CDR3 protein: CASSPSSTPGQGFEQYF
CDR3 DNA: TGTGCCAGCAGTCCCTCCTCCACTCCGGGACAGGGCTTCGAGCAGTACTTC
clone size: NA
D gene: TRBD1
V gene: TRBV12-3/TRBV12-4
CDR3 length: 17
J gene: TRBJ2-7

CDR3 protein: CASSVSGTSANEQFF
CDR3 DNA: TGTGCCAGCAGCGTATCAGGGACTAGCGCAAATGAGCAGTTCTTC
clone size: few
D gene: TRBD2
V gene: TRBV9
CDR3 length: 15
J gene: TRBJ2-1